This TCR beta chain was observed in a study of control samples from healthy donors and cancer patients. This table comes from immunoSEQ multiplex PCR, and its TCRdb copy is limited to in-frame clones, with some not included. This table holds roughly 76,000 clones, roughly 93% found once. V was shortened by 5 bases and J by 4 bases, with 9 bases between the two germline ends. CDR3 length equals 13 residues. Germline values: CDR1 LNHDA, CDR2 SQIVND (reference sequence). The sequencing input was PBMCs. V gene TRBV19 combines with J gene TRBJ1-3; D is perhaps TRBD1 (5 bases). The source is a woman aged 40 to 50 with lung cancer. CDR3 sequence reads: CASSVTVGNTIYF. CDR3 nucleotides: TGTGCCAGTAGTGTGACAGTCGGAAACACCATATATTTT.